These 26 T cell receptor beta chains share one sample of origin, sequenced in a study of molecular identifiers for immune sequencing clone quantification. TCRdb independently ran MiXCR on the PCR reads; one entry per CDR3 protein. The sample contains about 320,000 distinct CDR3 sequences, 20% to 25% of which appear only once. The sequencing sample was made of naive CD8+ T cells from blood, with Jurkat cell RNA spiked in. Subset of the sample: FACS-sorted CD8+CD4-CCR7+CD45RA+ naive T cells. The receptor set was obtained from a human donor in good health. Some libraries in this study had Jurkat cell RNA spiked in.

For this clonotype: A much more abundant neighbour one base away suggests this may be a read error. This chain connects TRBV20-1 to TRBJ2-7; TRBD2 matches 9 bases. J was trimmed by 3 bases and V by 5 bases; bases with no gene match: 8. This CDR3 has 14 amino acids. The germline CDR1 and CDR2 sequences are DFQATT and SNEGSKA (reference sequence). The CDR3 coding sequence is TGCAGTGCTCCAGAGCGGGAGGCAATCTACGAGCAGTACTTC. Amino acid sequence: CSAPEREAIYEQYF.

This clonotype occurred many times. The chain joins TRBV24-1 to TRBJ2-2, with TRBD1 matching 9 bases. Germline CDR1 reads KGHDR; CDR2 reads SFDVKD. This CDR3 spans 16 amino acids. The trim removed 3 bases at V and 3 bases at J, leaving 4 bases unmatched. The CDR3 DNA reads as TGTGCCACCAGTGATAACCGGGACAGGGACACCGGGGAGCTGTTTTTT. It is translated as CATSDNRDRDTGELFF.

Comment on this clonotype: This may arise from a read error, as a much more abundant clone is one base away. This chain joins TRBV7-6 and TRBJ2-7; D remains ambiguous. CDR3 length equals 14 residues. Germline V gene lookup returns CDR1 SGHVS and CDR2 FNYEAQ. CDR3 in amino acids: CASSSGSGGYAQYF. In nucleotides, the CDR3 is TGTGCCAGCAGCTCCGGTTCCGGTGGGTACGCGCAGTACTTC.

This clonotype was observed at least ten times. V gene TRBV7-2 combines with J gene TRBJ2-7; 7 bases fit TRBD1. With V trimmed by 3 bases and J by 0 bases, 5 bases remained unmatched. Looked up from germline, CDR1 is SGHTA and CDR2 is FQGNSA. This CDR3 contains 15 residues. The CDR3 reads CASSFYRGSSYEQYF. The CDR3 DNA sequence: TGTGCCAGCAGCTTCTACAGGGGTAGCTCCTACGAGCAGTACTTC.

This clonotype showed up many times. The V call is TRBV2, the J call TRBJ2-3; D ambiguous. Germline values: CDR1 SNHLY, CDR2 FYNNEI. Trimming stripped 1 base from V and 6 bases from J, with 17 bases between. The CDR3 loop spans 16 amino acids. CDR3 loop: CASSEGLATNKDTQYF. CDR3 sequence (DNA): TGTGCCAGCAGTGAAGGTTTGGCCACTAATAAGGATACGCAGTATTTT.

Only one count was recorded for this clonotype. A clone one base away is much larger, so this may be a read error. V usage is TRBV30 and J usage is TRBJ2-2, with D possibly matching TRBD1 (6 bases). This CDR3 spans 14 amino acids. Germline assignment: CDR1 GTSNPN and CDR2 SVGIG (reference sequence). The CDR3 loop is CAWTGDTNIGELFF. Written as DNA, the CDR3 is TGTGCCTGGACAGGGGATACGAACATCGGGGAGCTGTTTTTT.

Worth noting for this clonotype: A single base separates this from a much larger clone, so it may be a read error. The rearrangement joins TRBV29-1 to TRBJ1-2; 7 bases match TRBD1. V shed 7 bases and J 0 bases; nucleotides not matched to a gene: 8. Germline CDR1 SQVTM, CDR2 ANQGSEA. This CDR3 is 14 amino acids long. As DNA, the CDR3 is TGCAGCGCTTCAGGGACAGTGGCTAACTATGGCTACACCTTC. Translating gives CSASGTVANYGYTF.

This clonotype was seen a few times. The chain uses TRBV20-1 and TRBJ2-7, with 12 bases matching TRBD2. In germline, CDR1 is DFQATT, CDR2 SNEGSKA (reference sequence). V lost 0 bases and J lost 3; bases outside the gene matches: 12. The CDR3 covers 18 residues. The CDR3 reads CSARDLSPGLAGYYEQYF. In nucleotides, the CDR3 is TGCAGTGCTAGAGATCTTTCGCCCGGACTAGCGGGATACTACGAGCAGTACTTC.

This clonotype was seen at least ten times. The chain combines TRBV11-2 with TRBJ2-1; maybe TRBD2 (5 bases). V shed 2 bases and J shed 8 bases, with 13 bases lying between them. This CDR3 comprises 14 residues. The germline V gene has CDR1 SGHAT and CDR2 FQNNGV. CDR3 sequence reads: CASSLFGVSDEQFF. In nucleotides, the CDR3 is TGTGCCAGCAGCTTATTCGGGGTGAGCGATGAGCAGTTCTTC. Drawing the rest from reference TRBV11-2 and TRBJ2-1, the complete variable domain is EAGVAQSPRYKIIEKRQSVAFWCNPISGHATLYWYQQILGQGPKLLIQFQNNGVVDDSQLPKDRFSAERLKGVDSTLKIQPAKLEDSAVYLCASSLFGVSDEQFFGPGTRLTVL.

This clonotype was detected once. J is TRBJ2-7 and V is TRBV7-2, with D possibly TRBD2 on 6 matching bases. Germline lookup yields CDR1 SGHTA and CDR2 FQGNSA. Trimming shortened V by 1 base and J by 4 bases, and 17 bases separated the two germline ends. The CDR3 is made up of 16 amino acids. DNA for the CDR3: TGTGCCAGCAGCTTAGACGCGAGACTAGGAGAGTACGAGCAGTACTTC. Translating it yields CASSLDARLGEYEQYF.

This clonotype appeared many times. The rearrangement uses TRBV20-1 and TRBJ2-2; TRBD2 aligns across 8 bases. The V gene's germline CDR1 is DFQATT and CDR2 SNEGSKA (reference sequence). Trimming removed 0 bases from V and 5 bases from J; junction bases left unmatched: 2. The CDR3 has 14 residues. CDR3 residues: CSARDGRATGELFF. As DNA, the CDR3 is TGCAGTGCTAGAGACGGGAGGGCGACCGGGGAGCTGTTTTTT.

This clonotype came up many times. The chain recombines TRBV27 with TRBJ1-6; the D is unclear. CDR3 size: 16 residues. Germline CDR1 reads MNHEY; CDR2 reads SMNVEV (reference sequence). V was pared by 0 bases and J by 4 bases, with 10 bases between. The CDR3 DNA sequence: TGTGCCAGCAGTTTATCAGGAGTTGAATATAATTCACCCCTCCACTTT. Residues: CASSLSGVEYNSPLHF.

This clonotype was counted at least ten times. This sequence joins TRBV6-2 or TRBV6-3 and TRBJ2-3, with unresolved D. Germline V lookup: CDR1 MNHEY, CDR2 SVGEGT. V gave up 5 bases and J gave up 6 bases, with 9 bases separating them. CDR3 length: 12 amino acids. As DNA, the CDR3 is TGTGCCAGCAGTCTTCCCATGGATACGCAGTATTTT. Protein sequence: CASSLPMDTQYF.

Concerning this clonotype: The junction departs from germline at one end; a sequencing error may be responsible. This chain connects TRBV3-1 to TRBJ2-7, with 7 bases matching TRBD2. This CDR3 spans 15 amino acids. Germline V lookup: CDR1 LGHDT, CDR2 YNNKEL (reference sequence). The chain's CDR3 is CASSQDASGGYEQCF. The CDR3 DNA reads TGTGCCAGCAGCCAAGACGCTAGCGGAGGTTACGAGCAGTGCTTC.

This clonotype was counted at least ten times. The V and J genes are TRBV6-6 and TRBJ2-3; weak D call: TRBD1 (6 bases). CDR3 size: 21 residues. Germline CDR1 and CDR2: MNHNY and SVGAGI (reference sequence). Trimming left V 6 bases short and J 0 bases short, with 31 bases between. In DNA form, the CDR3 reads TGTGCCAGCAGCCCCCTTGGGGGCGGACGACAATTAGACGCTAGCACAGATACGCAGTATTTT. Translating it yields CASSPLGGGRQLDASTDTQYF.

This clonotype has more than one count but fewer than ten. The chain has TRBV6-2 or TRBV6-3 and TRBJ1-2; possible D gene TRBD1, 5 bases. This CDR3 has 13 residues. V dropped 5 bases and J dropped 4 bases, with 11 bases sitting between them. Germline V CDR1 and CDR2: MNHEY, SVGEGT. CDR3 in amino acids: CASSPGPIYGYTF. The CDR3 DNA reads TGTGCCAGCAGTCCGGGACCGATCTATGGCTACACCTTC.

The chain employs TRBV20-1 and TRBJ2-2; D may match TRBD1 or TRBD2 (5 bases each). V was clipped by 1 base and J by 4 bases, with 13 bases between them. CDR1 DFQATT and CDR2 SNEGSKA come from the germline V gene (reference sequence). CDR3 length: 15 residues. CDR3 in amino acids: CSARAGTHSTGELFF. CDR3 DNA sequence: TGCAGTGCTAGAGCAGGGACCCACAGCACCGGGGAGCTGTTTTTT.

As to this clonotype: A much larger clonotype is one base distant, so this may be a read error. This sequence joins TRBV14 and TRBJ2-7; D is perhaps TRBD1 or TRBD2 (6 bases each). CDR1 and CDR2 (germline): SGHDN, FVKESK. The length of the CDR3 is 15 residues. The CDR3 region has the DNA TGTGCCAGCAGCCAACGGGGGCTGATCGGCTACGAGCAGTGCTTC. Protein product: CASSQRGLIGYEQCF.

In this sample, this clonotype turned up many times. The chain links TRBV7-9 to TRBJ2-1; TRBD2 matches 7 bases. This CDR3 region has 15 residues. Germline assignment: CDR1 SEHNR and CDR2 FQNEAQ (reference sequence). V lost 5 bases, J lost 12 bases, and 16 bases stayed unmatched. The CDR3 DNA sequence: TGTGCCAGCAGCGCGCCCGGGACTACTCTCGCCGGGCAGTTCTTC. Translation gives CASSAPGTTLAGQFF. Filled out from reference TRBV7-9 and TRBJ2-1, the complete variable domain reads DTGVSQNPRHKITKRGQNVTFRCDPISEHNRLYWYRQTLGQGPEFLTYFQNEAQLEKSRLLSDRFSAERPKGSFSTLEIQRTEQGDSAMYLCASSAPGTTLAGQFFGPGTRLTVL.

In regard to this clonotype: A clone one base away is much larger, so this may be a read error. The chain is built from TRBV29-1 and TRBJ2-3; 8 bases line up with TRBD2. The germline gives CDR1 SQVTM, CDR2 ANQGSEA. The CDR3 is 15 residues long. The CDR3 region is CSIDSGTRKWDTQYF. The CDR3 DNA reads as TGCAGCATTGATTCCGGGACTAGGAAATGGGATACGCAGTATTTT.

This clonotype was seen ten or more times. V usage is TRBV7-9 and J usage is TRBJ2-7, with D possibly TRBD1 on 5 matching bases. V dropped 0 bases and J dropped 6 bases, with 9 bases sitting between them. Germline V gene data show CDR1 as SEHNR and CDR2 as FQNEAQ (reference sequence). The CDR3 has 13 amino acids. Written as DNA, the CDR3 is TGTGCCAGCAGCTTAGCTGCCAGGGCCGAGCAGTACTTC. This sequence encodes CASSLAARAEQYF.

With regard to this clonotype: This could be a read error, since a much larger clone is one nucleotide away. The rearrangement links TRBV11-2 to TRBJ1-1; no clear D gene. This CDR3 is 12 amino acids long. The germline V gene has CDR1 SGHAT and CDR2 FQNNGV. Here the CDR3 DNA reads TGTGCCTGCAGCCATCAAACCACTGAAGCTTTCTTT. Residues: CACSHQTTEAFF.

Many counts were recorded for this clonotype. The chain is built from TRBV27 and TRBJ2-7; 8 positions match TRBD1. CDR3 length equals 14 residues. Germline V gives CDR1 MNHEY, CDR2 SMNVEV (reference sequence). With V trimmed by 6 bases and J by 2 bases, 6 bases remained unmatched. This chain's CDR3 is CASSSRQGTYEQYF. The DNA of the CDR3 is TGTGCCAGCAGCTCGAGACAGGGGACCTACGAGCAGTACTTC.

In its sample, this clonotype was seen many times. The chain recombines TRBV12-3 or TRBV12-4 with TRBJ2-4; 8 bases agree with TRBD1. Trimming cost V 6 bases and J 8 bases; bases outside gene matches: 9. The CDR3 is 14 residues long. CDR3 residues: CASRQGVTRDIQYF. In DNA, the CDR3 is TGTGCCAGCAGACAGGGGGTTACCAGGGACATTCAGTACTTC.

There are many counts of this clonotype. The chain is built from TRBV20-1 and TRBJ2-7, with 8 bases fitting TRBD1. The CDR3 sequence is 15 residues long. The germline V gene encodes CDR1 DFQATT and CDR2 SNEGSKA (reference sequence). The V and J ends lost 4 bases and 2 bases, in that order; junction bases with no gene match: 10. CDR3 protein: CSATPPGTGTYEQYF. CDR3 sequence (DNA): TGCAGTGCTACCCCCCCCGGGACAGGAACCTACGAGCAGTACTTC.

This clonotype has ten or more counts. The junction differs from germline at one of its ends, possibly a read error. The chain couples TRBV7-7 to TRBJ2-5, with D uncertain. The CDR3 extends over 13 amino acids. Germline V CDR1 and CDR2: SSHAT, FNYEAQ (reference sequence). The CDR3 sequence is CASSLSAGGTQYF. CDR3 in DNA: TGTGCTAGCAGCTTGAGTGCCGGCGGGACCCAGTACTTC.